These 14 T cell receptor beta chains were all obtained from the same sample, sequenced in a study of molecular identifiers for immune sequencing clone quantification. Each CDR3 protein gets one entry after TCRdb re-called the PCR reads with MiXCR. Of 460,000 or so distinct CDR3 sequences listed, around a fifth are singletons. Sequenced: naive CD8+ T cells from blood, with Jurkat cell RNA spiked in. Subset specified: FACS-sorted CD8+CD4-CCR7+CD45RA+ naive T cells. These receptors all come from a human donor in good health. Some libraries in this study had Jurkat cell RNA spiked in.

The V and J genes are TRBV20-1 and TRBJ1-1, with D hard to call. The CDR3 runs 11 residues. Trimming cost V 7 bases and J 6 bases, with 12 bases left between them. The germline gives CDR1 DFQATT, CDR2 SNEGSKA (reference sequence). In DNA, the CDR3 is TGCAGTGTTAGTGGATCGGCTGAAGCTTTCTTT. Protein product: CSVSGSAEAFF.

The chain combines TRBV19 with TRBJ2-7, with D possibly being TRBD1 (5 bases). Trimming took 10 bases from V and 5 from J, leaving 27 bases between them. The CDR3 spans 16 residues. Germline CDR1 LNHDA, CDR2 SQIVND (reference sequence). As DNA, the CDR3 is TGTGCCACCTGCCTATTTACCTGGGGCGAAATAGACGAGCAGTACTTC. It encodes CATCLFTWGEIDEQYF.

The table lists this clonotype with a few counts. The CDR3 nucleotides are TGTGCCAGTAGTATGGTGTACAGGGCCACCTACGAGCAGTACTTC. Its protein product is CASSMVYRATYEQYF. The chain combines TRBV19 with TRBJ2-7; D might be TRBD1 (6 bases). Germline CDR1 and CDR2: LNHDA and SQIVND (reference sequence). The CDR3 is 15 residues long. Between the trimmed V and J ends, which lost 3 bases and 2 bases, there was a span of 14 bases.

In its sample, this clonotype was seen many times. V gene TRBV12-3 or TRBV12-4 combines with J gene TRBJ1-1; D possibly corresponds to TRBD1 (6 bases). V lost 3 bases and J 4 bases, leaving 15 bases between the germline ends. CDR3 size: 15 residues. CDR3 DNA sequence: TGTGCCAGCAGTTTTAGTAGGGGGTTGGGCACTGAAGCTTTCTTT. This sequence encodes CASSFSRGLGTEAFF.

The chain joins TRBV6-5 to TRBJ2-2; D is unresolved. Trimming removed 6 bases at V and 3 bases at J, with 11 bases between. Germline-derived CDR1 and CDR2 are MNHEY and SVGAGI. The CDR3 is 14 amino acids. CDR3 residues: CASSSFMDTGELFF. The CDR3 region has the DNA TGTGCCAGCAGCTCTTTTATGGACACCGGGGAGCTGTTTTTT.

This clonotype was seen repeatedly, ten times or more. The chain carries TRBV20-1 and TRBJ1-2; maybe TRBD1 (5 bases). The CDR3 extends over 21 amino acids. V dropped 0 bases and J dropped 0 bases, with 29 bases sitting between them. Germline lookup yields CDR1 DFQATT and CDR2 SNEGSKA (reference sequence). The CDR3 reads CSARDLIGRDSLHPTNYGYTF. CDR3 coding DNA: TGCAGTGCTAGAGATCTAATTGGTAGGGACTCACTGCACCCCACTAACTATGGCTACACCTTC.

The chain joins TRBV14 to TRBJ1-2; D uncertain. Germline V CDR1 and CDR2: SGHDN, FVKESK. The V end lost 4 bases, the J end lost 2 bases, and 11 bases lay between the germline ends. This CDR3 has 14 residues. CDR3 sequence reads: CASSLVTGNYGYTF. The CDR3 nucleotides are TGTGCCAGCAGCCTCGTGACGGGGAACTATGGCTACACCTTC.

Concerning this clonotype itself: Compared with germline, one end of the junction differs, possibly owing to a read error. The rearrangement joins TRBV7-2 to TRBJ2-2; D perhaps matches TRBD2 (5 bases). CDR3 length: 19 residues. Per the germline V gene, CDR1 is SGHTA and CDR2 is FQGNSA. As DNA, the CDR3 is TGTGCCAGCAGCCCAGACGCGTCGCAAGAAGATACGAACACCGGGGAGCAGTTTTTT. Translation: CASSPDASQEDTNTGEQFF.

J is TRBJ2-7 and V is TRBV6-1, with D uncertain. V was pared by 7 bases and J by 3 bases, with 13 bases between. The CDR3 has 13 amino acids. CDR1 is MNHNS, CDR2 SASEGT, per germline. CDR3 sequence: CASKTTQGYEQYF. The DNA for the CDR3 is TGTGCCAGCAAGACAACCCAAGGCTACGAGCAGTACTTC.

CDR3 sequence reads: CATSDLGAGGGTDTQYF. Here the CDR3 DNA reads TGTGCCACCAGTGATTTGGGTGCGGGAGGGGGCACAGATACGCAGTATTTT. The chain recombines TRBV24-1 with TRBJ2-3, with TRBD2 matching 9 bases. The CDR3 is made up of 17 amino acids. Germline loops: CDR1 KGHDR, CDR2 SFDVKD. Losses at the gene ends were 0 bases for V and 1 base for J; bases not matched to a gene: 4.

This clonotype was observed at least ten times. Lacking the conserved final phenylalanine or tryptophan, this CDR3 likely reflects a read error. This chain joins TRBV28 and TRBJ1-5; D not resolved. In germline, CDR1 is MDHEN, CDR2 SYDVKM. V shed 5 bases and J shed 2 bases, with 10 bases lying between them. CDR3 length: 14 residues. CDR3 DNA: TGTGCCAGCAGTGAGCGTGGGGGCAATCAGCCCCAGCATTGT. Protein sequence: CASSERGGNQPQHC.

As for this clonotype: A junction end diverges from the germline sequence, so it may reflect a read error. The J gene is TRBJ1-1, the V gene TRBV5-3; no clear D gene. TRBV5-3 is given ORF status, its function remaining uncertain. The CDR3 runs 14 residues. The CDR3 DNA is TGTGCCAGCAGCTTCGTAGGGATGAGCACTGAAGCTTTCTTT. Translating it yields CASSFVGMSTEAFF.

The table lists this clonotype with a few counts. The chain couples TRBV2 to TRBJ2-3; D is perhaps TRBD2 (5 bases). The CDR3 covers 12 residues. The V and J ends lost 5 bases and 6 bases respectively, with 9 bases between them. Germline CDR1 reads SNHLY; CDR2 reads FYNNEI. CDR3 nucleotides: TGTGCCAGCAGTTCACTAGGGGATACGCAGTATTTT. Protein: CASSSLGDTQYF.

This clonotype was counted a few times. An end of the junction does not agree with germline; a read error may underlie this. The chain links TRBV4-2 to TRBJ2-5; 11 positions agree with TRBD2. Germline assignment: CDR1 LGHNA and CDR2 YNFKEQ. The CDR3 runs 14 residues. DNA for the CDR3: TGTGCCAGCAGCCTCGCGCTAGCGGGAGGCACAAAGGACTTC. It encodes CASSLALAGGTKDF.